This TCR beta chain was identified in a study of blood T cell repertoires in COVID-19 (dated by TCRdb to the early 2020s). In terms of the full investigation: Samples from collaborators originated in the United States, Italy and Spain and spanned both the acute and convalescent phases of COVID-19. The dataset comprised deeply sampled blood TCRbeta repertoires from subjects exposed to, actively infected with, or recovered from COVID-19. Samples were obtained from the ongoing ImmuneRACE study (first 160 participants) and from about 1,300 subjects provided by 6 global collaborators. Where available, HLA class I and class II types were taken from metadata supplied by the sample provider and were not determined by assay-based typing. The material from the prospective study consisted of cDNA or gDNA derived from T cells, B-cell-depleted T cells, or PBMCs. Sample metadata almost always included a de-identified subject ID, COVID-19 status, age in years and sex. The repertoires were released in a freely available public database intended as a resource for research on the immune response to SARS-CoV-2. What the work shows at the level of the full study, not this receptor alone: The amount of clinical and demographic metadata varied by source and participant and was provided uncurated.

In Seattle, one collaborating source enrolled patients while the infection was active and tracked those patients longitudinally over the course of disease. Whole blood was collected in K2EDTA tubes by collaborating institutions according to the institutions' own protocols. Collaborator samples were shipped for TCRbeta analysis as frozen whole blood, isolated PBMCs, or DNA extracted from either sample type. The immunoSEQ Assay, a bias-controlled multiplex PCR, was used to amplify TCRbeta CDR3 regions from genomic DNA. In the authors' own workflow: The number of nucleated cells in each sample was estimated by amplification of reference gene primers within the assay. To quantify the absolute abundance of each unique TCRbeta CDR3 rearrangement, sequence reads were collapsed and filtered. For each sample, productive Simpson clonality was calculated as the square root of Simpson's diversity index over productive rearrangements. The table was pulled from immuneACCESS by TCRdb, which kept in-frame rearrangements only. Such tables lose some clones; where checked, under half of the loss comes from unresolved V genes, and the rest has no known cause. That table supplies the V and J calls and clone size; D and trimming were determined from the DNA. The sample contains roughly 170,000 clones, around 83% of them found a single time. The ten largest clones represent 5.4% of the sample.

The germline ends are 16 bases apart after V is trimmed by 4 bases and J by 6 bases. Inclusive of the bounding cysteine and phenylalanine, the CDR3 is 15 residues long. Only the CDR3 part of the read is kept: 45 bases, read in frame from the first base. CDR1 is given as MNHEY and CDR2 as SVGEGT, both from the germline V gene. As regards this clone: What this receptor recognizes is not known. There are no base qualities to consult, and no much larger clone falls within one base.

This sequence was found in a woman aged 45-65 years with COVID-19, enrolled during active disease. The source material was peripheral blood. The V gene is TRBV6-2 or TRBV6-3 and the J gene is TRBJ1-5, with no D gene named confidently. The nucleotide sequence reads TGTGCCAGCAGTTCGGCCAAGGCGAGAGGTCAGCCCCAGCATTTT. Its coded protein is CASSSAKARGQPQHF.